This TCR beta chain was recorded in a study of Ad26.COV2.S vaccination and SARS-CoV-2 variants. Treatment meaning: around 19 received Ad26.COV2.S at low or high dose, single or two shots; several received placebo; per-sample allocation not given. Sampling occurred on day 63 after the first vaccine or placebo injection. Germline V gene lookup returns CDR1 SEHNR and CDR2 FQNEAQ (reference sequence). This CDR3 comprises 14 residues. V lost 3 bases and J lost 0, with 8 bases in between. Repertoires were generated with immunoSEQ multiplex PCR, while TCRdb's copy carries only in-frame clones and drops some. The sample lists about 450,000 clones; about 88% were seen once.

The sequence was obtained from a person between 18 and 60 years old who received the Ad26.COV2.S COVID-19 vaccine or a placebo. This rearrangement joins TRBV7-9 to TRBJ1-1, with D possibly matching TRBD1 (6 bases). The sequencing used peripheral blood, collected in a trial of Ad26.COV2.S vaccine versus placebo. The CDR3 sequence is CASSFQGLNTEAFF. Here the CDR3 DNA reads TGTGCCAGCAGCTTTCAGGGGTTGAACACTGAAGCTTTCTTT.